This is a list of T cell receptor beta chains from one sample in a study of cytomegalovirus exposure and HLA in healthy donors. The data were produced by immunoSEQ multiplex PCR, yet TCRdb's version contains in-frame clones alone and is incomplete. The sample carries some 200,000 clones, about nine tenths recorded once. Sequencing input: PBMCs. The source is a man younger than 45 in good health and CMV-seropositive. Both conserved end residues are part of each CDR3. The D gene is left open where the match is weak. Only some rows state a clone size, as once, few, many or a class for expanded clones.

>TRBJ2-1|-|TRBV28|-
CASSFRASSYNEQFF
TGTGCCAGCAGTTTCCGGGCGAGCTCCTACAATGAGCAGTTCTTC
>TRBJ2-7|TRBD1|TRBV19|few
CASSIDRDYEQYF
TGTGCCAGTAGCATCGACAGGGACTACGAGCAGTACTTC
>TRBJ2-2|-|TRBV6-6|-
CASSYRADTGELFF
TGTGCCAGCAGTTACAGGGCGGACACCGGGGAGCTGTTTTTT
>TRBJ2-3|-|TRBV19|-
CASSPLASGTDTQYF
TGTGCCAGTAGCCCTCTAGCTTCAGGCACAGATACGCAGTATTTT
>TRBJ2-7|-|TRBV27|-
CATSVRGGGYEQYF
TGTGCCACCAGCGTCAGAGGGGGGGGCTACGAGCAGTACTTC
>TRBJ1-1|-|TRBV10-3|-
CAISEGGTEAFF
TGTGCCATCAGTGAGGGTGGGACTGAAGCTTTCTTT
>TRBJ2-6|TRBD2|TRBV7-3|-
CASSHGLAGANVLTF
TGTGCCAGCAGCCACGGACTAGCTGGGGCCAACGTCCTGACTTTC
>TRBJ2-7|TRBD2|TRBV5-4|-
CASSHAKTSGLSEQYF
TGTGCCAGCAGCCATGCGAAGACTAGCGGCCTCTCCGAGCAGTACTTC
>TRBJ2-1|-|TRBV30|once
CAWSVGGANEQFF
TGTGCCTGGAGTGTTGGGGGGGCAAATGAGCAGTTCTTC
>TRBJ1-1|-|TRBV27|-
CASSLRGQVGAFF
TGTGCCAGCAGTTTACGAGGACAAGTCGGAGCTTTCTTT
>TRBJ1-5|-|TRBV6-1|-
CASSSALGGNQPQHF
TGTGCCAGCAGTTCCGCCTTGGGGGGCAATCAGCCCCAGCATTTT
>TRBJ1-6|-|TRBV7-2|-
CASSSRNSPLHF
TGTGCCAGCAGCTCGCGTAATTCACCCCTCCACTTT
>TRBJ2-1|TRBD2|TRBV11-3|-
CASSLEGWTSGTVNEQFF
TGTGCCAGCAGCTTAGAAGGTTGGACTAGCGGGACCGTCAATGAGCAGTTCTTC
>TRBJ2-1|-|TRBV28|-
CASSSPGHRLYNEQFF
TGTGCCAGCAGTTCTCCGGGACATCGGTTATACAATGAGCAGTTCTTC